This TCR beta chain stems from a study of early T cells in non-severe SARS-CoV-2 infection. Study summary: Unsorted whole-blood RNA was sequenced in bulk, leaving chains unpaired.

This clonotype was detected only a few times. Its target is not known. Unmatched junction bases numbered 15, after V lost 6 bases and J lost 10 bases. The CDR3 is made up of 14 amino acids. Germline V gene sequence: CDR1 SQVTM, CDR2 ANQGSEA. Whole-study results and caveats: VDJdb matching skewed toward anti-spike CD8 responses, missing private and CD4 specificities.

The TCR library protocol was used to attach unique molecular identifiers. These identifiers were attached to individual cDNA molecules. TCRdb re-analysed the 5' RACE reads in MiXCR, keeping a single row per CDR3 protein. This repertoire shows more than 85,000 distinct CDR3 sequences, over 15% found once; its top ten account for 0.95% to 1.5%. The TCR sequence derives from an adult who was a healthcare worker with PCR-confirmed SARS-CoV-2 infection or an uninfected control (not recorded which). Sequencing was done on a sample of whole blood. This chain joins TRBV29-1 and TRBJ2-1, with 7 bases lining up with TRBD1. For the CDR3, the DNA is TGCAGCGTGCGTCCGAGACAGGGATTAAACGAGCAGTTCTTC. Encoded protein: CSVRPRQGLNEQFF.